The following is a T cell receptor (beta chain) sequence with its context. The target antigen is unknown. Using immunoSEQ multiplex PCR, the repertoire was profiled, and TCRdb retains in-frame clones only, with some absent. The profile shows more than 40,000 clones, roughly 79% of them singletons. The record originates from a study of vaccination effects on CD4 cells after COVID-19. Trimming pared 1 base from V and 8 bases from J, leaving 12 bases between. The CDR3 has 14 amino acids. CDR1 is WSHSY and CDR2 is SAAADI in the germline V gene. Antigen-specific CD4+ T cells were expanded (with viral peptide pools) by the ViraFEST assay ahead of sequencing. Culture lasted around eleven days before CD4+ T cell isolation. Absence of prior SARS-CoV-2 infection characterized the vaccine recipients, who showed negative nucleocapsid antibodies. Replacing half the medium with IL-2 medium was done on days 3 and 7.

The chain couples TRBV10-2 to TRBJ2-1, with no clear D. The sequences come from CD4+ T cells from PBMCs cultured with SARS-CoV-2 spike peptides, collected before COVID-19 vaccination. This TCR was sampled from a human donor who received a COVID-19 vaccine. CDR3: CASSELRLAHEQFF. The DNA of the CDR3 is TGCGCCAGCAGTGAGTTGAGGCTGGCCCATGAGCAGTTCTTC.